Each of the 12 T cell receptor beta chains below was sequenced from the same sample in a study of cytomegalovirus exposure and HLA in healthy donors. PCR primers comprised 60 Vbeta and 13 Jbeta primers. Generated by immunoSEQ multiplex PCR, the TCRdb table keeps only in-frame clones and is missing some. The sample lists 170,000 or so clones, roughly 75% occurring once. The sample comprised PBMCs. These receptors all come from a woman in her fifties or sixties in good health and CMV-seropositive.

The CDR3 sequence: CASSQESSGATDTQYF. The CDR3 DNA is TGCGCCAGCAGCCAAGAGTCTAGCGGGGCCACAGATACGCAGTATTTT. The gene calls are TRBV4-1 and TRBJ2-3; 9 positions match TRBD2. Trimming cost V 0 bases and J 2 bases; bases outside gene matches: 3. Germline V gene sequence: CDR1 MGHRA, CDR2 YSYEKL. CDR3 length equals 16 residues.

V usage is TRBV7-9 and J usage is TRBJ1-4; TRBD1 aligns across 8 bases. CDR3 length equals 15 residues. The trim removed 4 bases at V and 5 bases at J, leaving 6 bases unmatched. Germline assignment: CDR1 SEHNR and CDR2 FQNEAQ (reference sequence). Here the CDR3 DNA reads TGTGCCAGCAGCTCTGATGGACAGGGAAATGAAAAACTGTTTTTT. Translating it yields CASSSDGQGNEKLFF.

This sequence joins TRBV5-4 and TRBJ2-6; a possible D gene is TRBD2 (6 bases). The CDR3 is 16 amino acids. Germline assignment: CDR1 SGHNT and CDR2 YYREEE (reference sequence). Trimming pared 3 bases from V and 0 bases from J, leaving 10 bases between. The DNA of the CDR3 is TGTGCCAGCAGCTGGACGGGGGTCTCTGGGGCCAACGTCCTGACTTTC. Residues: CASSWTGVSGANVLTF.

The chain couples TRBV7-2 to TRBJ2-3, with D uncertain. The length of the CDR3 is 13 residues. Germline lookup yields CDR1 SGHTA and CDR2 FQGNSA. The V end lost 3 bases, the J end lost 0 bases, and 4 bases lay between the germline ends. The CDR3 protein is CASSFPSTDTQYF. The DNA of the CDR3 is TGTGCCAGCAGCTTCCCTAGCACAGATACGCAGTATTTT.

V and J are TRBV19 and TRBJ1-2, with a tentative D call TRBD1 (6 bases). There are 14 residues in the CDR3. CDR1 and CDR2 from the germline V gene are LNHDA and SQIVND (reference sequence). V was shortened by 5 bases and J by 3 bases, with 13 bases between the two germline ends. The CDR3 nucleotides are TGTGCCAGTAGTCACCGGGGGGGCGACTATGGCTACACCTTC. Translating gives CASSHRGGDYGYTF.

In its sample, this clone was seen a few times. The rearrangement links TRBV19 to TRBJ2-7; possibly TRBD2 for D (6 bases). V was pared by 4 bases and J by 2 bases, with 9 bases between. CDR1 and CDR2 (germline): LNHDA, SQIVND (reference sequence). The CDR3 length is 13 residues. The CDR3 reads CASSSRGTYEQYF. In DNA form, the CDR3 reads TGTGCCAGTAGTAGCCGGGGGACCTACGAGCAGTACTTC. The full variable domain, completed using reference TRBV19 and TRBJ2-7, is DGGITQSPKYLFRKEGQNVTLSCEQNLNHDAMYWYRQDPGQGLRLIYYSQIVNDFQKGDIAEGYSVSREKKESFPLTVTSAQKNPTAFYLCASSSRGTYEQYFGPGTRLTVT.

This clone has just a few counts. The J gene is TRBJ2-5, the V gene TRBV11-3; 10 bases are shared with TRBD1. The DNA matches TRBJ2-7 better at its end, which makes the J call doubtful. The CDR3 loop spans 16 amino acids. Germline V gene sequence: CDR1 SGHNT, CDR2 YENEEA. Here the CDR3 DNA reads TGTGCCAGCAGCTTAGGAGGCTCGGACAGGGGGTACGAGCAGTACTTC. Encoded protein: CASSLGGSDRGYEQYF.

This sequence joins TRBV28 and TRBJ2-3; 10 bases match TRBD2. This CDR3 has 16 residues. Germline CDR1 MDHEN, CDR2 SYDVKM. The junction had 9 bases not matched to a gene; V was cut back by 6 bases and J by 3 bases. The CDR3 DNA sequence: TGTGCCAGCAGCCTTCCCTTAGCGGGGGGAACAGATACGCAGTATTTT. Protein product: CASSLPLAGGTDTQYF. Full variable domain (remainder filled in from reference TRBV28 and TRBJ2-3): DVKVTQSSRYLVKRTGEKVFLECVQDMDHENMFWYRQDPGLGLRLIYFSYDVKMKEKGDIPEGYSVSREKKERFSLILESASTNQTSMYLCASSLPLAGGTDTQYFGPGTRLTVL.

This chain connects TRBV7-2 to TRBJ2-3, with D perhaps TRBD2 (7 bases). In germline, CDR1 is SGHTA, CDR2 FQGNSA. Trimming left V 0 bases short and J 12 bases short, with 19 bases between. There are 15 residues in the CDR3. CDR3 DNA sequence: TGTGCCAGCAGCTTAGCCCAGGGGAGGGACTCCAGTCAGTATTTT. It is translated as CASSLAQGRDSSQYF.

This clone was seen more than once but under ten times. The J gene is TRBJ2-3, the V gene TRBV7-2, with TRBD2 matching over 13 bases. J lost 7 bases, V lost 0 bases, and 7 bases had no gene match. Germline values: CDR1 SGHTA, CDR2 FQGNSA. This CDR3 region has 17 residues. The CDR3 protein is CASSLAGTSGTDNTQYF. CDR3 DNA: TGTGCCAGCAGCTTAGCTGGGACTAGCGGGACGGATAATACGCAGTATTTT.

This chain links TRBV19 with TRBJ2-2; D might be TRBD1 (6 bases). The CDR3 sequence is 15 residues long. V was cut by 3 bases and J by 2 bases, with 10 bases left in between. Germline V gene lookup returns CDR1 LNHDA and CDR2 SQIVND (reference sequence). As DNA, the CDR3 is TGTGCCAGTAGTATTGGACAGACCAACACCGGGGAGCTGTTTTTT. As protein: CASSIGQTNTGELFF.

The chain carries TRBV6-5 and TRBJ2-1, with TRBD2 identical over 10 bases. This CDR3 spans 14 amino acids. The germline CDR1 and CDR2 sequences are MNHEY and SVGAGI. V lost 4 bases and J lost 9; bases outside the gene matches: 6. CDR3 residues: CASSSGLAESEQFF. The CDR3 DNA follows: TGTGCCAGCAGTTCCGGACTAGCGGAAAGTGAGCAGTTCTTC.